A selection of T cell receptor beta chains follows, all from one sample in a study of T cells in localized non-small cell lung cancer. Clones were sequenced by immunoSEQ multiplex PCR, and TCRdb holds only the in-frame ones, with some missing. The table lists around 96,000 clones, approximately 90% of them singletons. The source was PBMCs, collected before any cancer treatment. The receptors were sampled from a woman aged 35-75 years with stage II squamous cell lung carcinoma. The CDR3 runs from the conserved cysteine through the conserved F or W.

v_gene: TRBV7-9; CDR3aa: CASSLLTLNTEAFF
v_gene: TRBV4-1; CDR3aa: CASSPTLGGNQPQHF
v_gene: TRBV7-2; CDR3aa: CASSSRTNNEQFF
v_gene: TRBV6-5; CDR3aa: CASSLGRQSDGYTF
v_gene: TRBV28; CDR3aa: CASTPGTVTYGYTF
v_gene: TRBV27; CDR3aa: CASSLNLARRTDTQYF
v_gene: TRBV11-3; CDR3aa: CASSEIRGAGTGELFF
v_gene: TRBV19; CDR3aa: CASSISRDVVQGYTF
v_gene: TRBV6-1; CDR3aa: CASNSERGNTIYF
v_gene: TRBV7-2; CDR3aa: CASSEAGQGVETQYF
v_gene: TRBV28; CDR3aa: CASSLPSGGADHYEQYF
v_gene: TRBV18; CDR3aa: CASSLGLAGGAAYEQYF
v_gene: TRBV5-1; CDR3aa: CASSLGLTYNEQFF
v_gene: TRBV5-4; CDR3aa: CASSQEQAREAQYF
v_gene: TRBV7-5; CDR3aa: CASSLGAANTEAFF
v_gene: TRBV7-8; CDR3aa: CASSARVGGNQPQHF
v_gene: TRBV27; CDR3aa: CASSPGGLEQFF
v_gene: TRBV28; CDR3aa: CASSDTSAPSSGNTIYF
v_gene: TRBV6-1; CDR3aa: CASSAPFGTSGSGTGELFF
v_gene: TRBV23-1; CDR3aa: CASTPHGARTVRTDTQYF
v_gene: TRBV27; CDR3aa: CASRGSGYNQPQHF
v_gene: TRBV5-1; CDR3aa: CASRREGQSYNEQFF
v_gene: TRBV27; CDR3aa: CASSLNRGVSNQPQHF
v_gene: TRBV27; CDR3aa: CASSGEYMNEQFF
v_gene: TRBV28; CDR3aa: CASSFLIGEQYF
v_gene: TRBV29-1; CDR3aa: CSVDYGGQYF
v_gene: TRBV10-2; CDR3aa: CASSIEDSGNTIYF
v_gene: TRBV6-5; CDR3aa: CASSYGDSSSNEQFF
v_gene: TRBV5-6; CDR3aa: CASLRTGRTYEQYF
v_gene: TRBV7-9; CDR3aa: CASSLRRGPMIQETQYF
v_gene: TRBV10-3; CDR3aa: CAIIDTSGPTDTQYF
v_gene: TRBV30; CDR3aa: CAWSTGGSGANVLTF
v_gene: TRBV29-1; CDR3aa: CSVWGQGVNYGYTF
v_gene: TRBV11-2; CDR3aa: CASSERGGRGNEQFF
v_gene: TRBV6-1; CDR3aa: CASAQPAGTEAFF
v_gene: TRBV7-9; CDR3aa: CASTPIGRGLLNTEAFF
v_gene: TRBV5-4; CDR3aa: CASSLGRSEFSEAFF
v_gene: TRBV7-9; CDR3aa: CASSSPPSNEKLFF
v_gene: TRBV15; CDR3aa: CATSSVASGYQETQYF
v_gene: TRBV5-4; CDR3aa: CASSRMDGQGRGGTQYF
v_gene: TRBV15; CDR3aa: CATSRDGGTEAFF
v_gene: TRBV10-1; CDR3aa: CASSESFTGNPEAFF
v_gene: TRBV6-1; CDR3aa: CASTRVPTVQPQHF